The clone carrying this T cell receptor beta chain occurred once. The antigen is unknown. V lost 6 bases to trimming and J lost 7 bases, with 13 bases between them. Germline loops: CDR1 MNHEY, CDR2 SVGAGI. This CDR3 contains 14 residues. These data are taken from a study of T cell responses to AZD1222 COVID-19 vaccine. Study-wide results and caveats: After two AZD1222 doses, spike-specific TCR breadth and depth rose versus day 0. Clonal diversity was possibly underestimated; the donors were predominantly white British and more often female. Variant regions that are unmutated are reportedly the target of nearly half of spike-specific TCRs.

TCRdb keeps only in-frame clones here, not all; method: immunoSEQ multiplex PCR. This sample carries approximately 75,000 clones, roughly 90% of them seen once, and the ten largest clones take roughly 1.4%. This chain links TRBV6-5 with TRBJ1-6; possible D gene TRBD1, 5 bases. The sample in question was peripheral blood, obtained 28 days after the second AZD1222 dose. The TCR sequence derives from an adult who received the AZD1222 COVID-19 vaccine. CDR3 region: CASRPGTNNSPLHF. CDR3 DNA sequence: TGTGCCAGCAGGCCCGGGACGAACAATTCACCCCTCCACTTT.